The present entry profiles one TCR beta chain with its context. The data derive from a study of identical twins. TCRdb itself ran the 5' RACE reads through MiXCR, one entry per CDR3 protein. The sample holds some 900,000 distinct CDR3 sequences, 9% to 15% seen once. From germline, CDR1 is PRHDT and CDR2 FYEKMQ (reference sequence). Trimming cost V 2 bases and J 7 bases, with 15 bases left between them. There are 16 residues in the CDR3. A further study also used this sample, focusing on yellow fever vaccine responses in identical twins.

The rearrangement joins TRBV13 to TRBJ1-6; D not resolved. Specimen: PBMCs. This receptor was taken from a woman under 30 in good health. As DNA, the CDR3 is TGTGCCAGCAGCTTACAACGCACACGTTACAATTCACCCCTCCACTTT. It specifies CASSLQRTRYNSPLHF. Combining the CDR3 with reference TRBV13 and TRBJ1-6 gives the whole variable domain AAGVIQSPRHLIKEKRETATLKCYPIPRHDTVYWYQQGPGQDPQFLISFYEKMQSDKGSIPDRFSAQQFSDYHSELNMSSLELGDSALYFCASSLQRTRYNSPLHFGNGTRLTVT.